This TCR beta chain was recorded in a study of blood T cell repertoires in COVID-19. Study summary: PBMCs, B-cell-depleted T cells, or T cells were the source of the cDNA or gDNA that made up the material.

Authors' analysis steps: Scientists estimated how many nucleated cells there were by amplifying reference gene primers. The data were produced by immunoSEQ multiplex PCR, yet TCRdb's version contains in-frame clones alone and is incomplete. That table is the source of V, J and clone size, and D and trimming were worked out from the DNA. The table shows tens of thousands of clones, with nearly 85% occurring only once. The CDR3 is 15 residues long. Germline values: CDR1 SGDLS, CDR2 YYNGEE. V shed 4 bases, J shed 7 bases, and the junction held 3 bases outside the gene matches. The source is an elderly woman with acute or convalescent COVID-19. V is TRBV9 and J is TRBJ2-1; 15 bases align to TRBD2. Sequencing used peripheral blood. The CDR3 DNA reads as TGTGCCAGCAGCTTTGGACTAGCGGGAGGGAATGAGCAGTTCTTC. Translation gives CASSFGLAGGNEQFF.